This T cell receptor beta chain is from a study of blood T cells in healthy people across ages (dated by TCRdb to about 2015). Concerning the study at large: In model experiments, template switching captured roughly one uniquely barcoded TCR beta cDNA molecule for every two T cells. Four age groups were formed from the donors: young (average about 15 years), middle-aged (around 40), aged (approximately 60) and long-lived (less than 85). The study measured age-related changes in TCR beta repertoire diversity using deep sequencing normalized with unique cDNA molecular identifiers. Using the same blood draw, the study looked at two additional independent replicas of 1 million unique cDNA reads for two donors, one aged 18 to 30 and the other aged 80 or older.

CDR1 and CDR2 (SGDLS, YYNGEE) derive from the germline V gene. V is pruned by 0 bases and J by 3 bases, leaving 3 bases of the junction without a gene match. From the cysteine through the phenylalanine, the CDR3 covers 16 amino acids. Kept here is only the CDR3 DNA, which spans 48 bases and is read in frame from base 1. Library preparation used 5' RACE. The run used an Illumina HiSeq 2500. The second PCR ran for roughly 6 to 11 cycles and used a J-beta primer mix along with a sample-barcoded 5' primer. A unique molecular identifier was introduced onto each TCR beta cDNA molecule by a template-switch 5' adaptor carrying 12 random nucleotides. Each sample yielded at least 3 million CDR3-containing paired-end reads. First-strand cDNA was synthesized from all RNA with the Mint cDNA synthesis kit, primed by a TRBC-specific oligonucleotide. Following uracil-DNA glycosylase treatment, a first 18-cycle PCR with universal primers M1SS and BC2_uni_R was performed on all cDNA. Per the original workflow: Each sample was normalized by randomly selecting 1 million high-quality reads, each carrying a distinct molecular identifier. Instead of being binned into consensus sequences, reads with shared molecular identifiers were discarded. MiTCR, run with a Q25 quality threshold and the strictest error-elimination algorithm, handled CDR3 identification, clonotype clustering and error correction. A nonparametric unseen species model with Euler transformation was used to estimate lower-bound total TCR beta diversity. Starting from the raw public reads, TCRdb applied fastp trimming at Q25, assembled clones with MiXCR and retained in-frame beta chains. All rows with the same CDR3 protein become a single entry with the most common DNA and genes. Here the V and J calls rest on TCRdb's processing, not on the authors' analysis. In this sample the table shows 750,000 to 1,000,000 distinct CDR3 sequences, about 27% of which occur a single time. The ten largest make up more than 8.5% of the sample.

The roughly 39 donors, aged 6 to 90 years, were systemically healthy Caucasian individuals from Russia. About 9.1 milliliters of peripheral blood were collected from each donor into EDTA-treated Vacutainer tubes. PBMCs were isolated by Ficoll-Paque density-gradient centrifugation, with at least 6 million obtained per sample. Trizol reagent was used to extract total RNA from PBMCs, with at least 5 micrograms per sample. Naive CD45RAhigh/CD27high T cell percentages were measured by flow cytometry on a PBMC aliquot from every donor. This clonotype appeared a few times. No cognate antigen has been identified for it. Base quality data are lacking; no much larger clone is found one base away. Study-wide conclusions, independent of this receptor: The percentage of naive T cells measured by flow cytometry correlated strongly with observed TCR beta diversity. Bulk unsorted PBMC profiling prevented conclusive comparison of naive and antigen-experienced compartments. Compared with the aged group, more naive CD4+ T cells, fewer expanded clones and increased TCR diversity were shown by the long-lived group, suggesting age selection. Donor CMV infection status was unknown, potentially confounding age-related changes in expanded clonotypes. Estimates of total diversity based on one million sequenced T cells were considered lower bounds and underestimates. Observed TCR beta diversity per million T cells fell roughly linearly with age, and a significant reduction was already apparent by age roughly 41.

Separately, the same data were catalogued under a study of T cells of mothers and their children. The second study also describes: Nine systemically healthy Caucasian individuals, comprising three mothers and their six children, were included as donors. cDNA synthesis used all of the extracted RNA, with around 1.5 ug of RNA in each 15 ul reaction. Sample barcodes and 2-4 random nucleotides were added via the M1S primer in the second PCR. Over 10 million TCR beta CDR3 reads came from each mother, compared with 2.5 million to 3.5 million reads from each child. Thymic selection shapes the output of TCR recombination in a similar way in related and unrelated pairs, and inherited differences have a minor effect. Normalized repertoire overlap in related mother-child pairs was always slightly higher than in unrelated mother-child pairs, but the difference was never significant. No persistent microchimeric T cell clones were detected, at a sensitivity of around 97 clones per million clonotypes. In the study, deep NGS was used to compare the TCR beta repertoires of mothers and children, and features distinguishing related mother-child pairs from unrelated individuals were sought. The mean age was roughly 36 +/- 4 years for the mothers and approximately 11 +/- 4 years for the children. After adapter ligation with NEBNext reagents, the libraries were sequenced on Illumina HiSeq 2000 with 100+100 nt paired-end reads. Mother and child libraries were prepared a month apart and sequenced in separate runs to prevent cross-contamination. Each donor had between about 500,000 and 2,300,000 distinct TCR beta clonotypes identified. Naive TCR beta clonotypes were estimated from low-frequency clonotypes matched to each donor's FACS-determined naive share, without sorting.

The sequenced sample was blood. This chain joins TRBV9 to TRBJ1-6; a stretch of 7 junction bases matches TRBD1. This TCR was recovered from a woman aged 40-49 years in good health. For the CDR3, the sequence is CASSVGGQSYNSPLHF. The DNA reads as follows: TGTGCCAGCAGCGTAGGGGGACAGAGCTATAATTCACCCCTCCACTTT.